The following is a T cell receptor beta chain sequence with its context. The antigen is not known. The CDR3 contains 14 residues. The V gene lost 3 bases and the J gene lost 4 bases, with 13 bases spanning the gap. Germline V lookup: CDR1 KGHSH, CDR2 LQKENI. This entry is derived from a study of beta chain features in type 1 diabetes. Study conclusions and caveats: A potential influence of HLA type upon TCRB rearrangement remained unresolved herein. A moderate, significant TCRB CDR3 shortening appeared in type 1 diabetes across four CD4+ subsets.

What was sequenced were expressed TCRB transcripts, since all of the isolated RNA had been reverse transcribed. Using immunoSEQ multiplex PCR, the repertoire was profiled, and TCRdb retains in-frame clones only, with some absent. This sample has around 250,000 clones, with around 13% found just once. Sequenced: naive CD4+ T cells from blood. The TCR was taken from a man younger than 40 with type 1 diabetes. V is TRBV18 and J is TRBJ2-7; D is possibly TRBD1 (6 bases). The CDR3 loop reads CASSPGRGLYEQYF. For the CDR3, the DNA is TGTGCCAGCTCACCGGGCAGGGGCCTATACGAGCAGTACTTC.